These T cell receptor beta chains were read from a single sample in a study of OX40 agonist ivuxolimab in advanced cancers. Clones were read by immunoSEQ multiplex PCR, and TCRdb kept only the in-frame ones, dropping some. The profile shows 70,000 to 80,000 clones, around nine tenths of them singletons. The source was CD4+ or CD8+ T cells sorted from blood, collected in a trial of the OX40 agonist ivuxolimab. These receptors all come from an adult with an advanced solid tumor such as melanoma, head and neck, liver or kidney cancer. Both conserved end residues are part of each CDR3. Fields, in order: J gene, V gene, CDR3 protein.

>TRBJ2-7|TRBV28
CASENSGTLDEQYF
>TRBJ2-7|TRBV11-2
CASSLGLTYEQYF
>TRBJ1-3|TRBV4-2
CASSQDWRNSGNTIYF
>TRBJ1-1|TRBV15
CATRIHRGGAEAFF
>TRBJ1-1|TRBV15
CATSREGTGNTEAFF
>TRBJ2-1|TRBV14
CASSQESRIVRDNEQFF
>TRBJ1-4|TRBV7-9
CASSWGQGNEKLFF
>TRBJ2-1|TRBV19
CASSKTSGMSSYNEQFF
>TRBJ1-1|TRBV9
CASKRPDETEAFF
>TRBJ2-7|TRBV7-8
CASSLGTSGSYEQYF